This TCR beta chain derives from a study of T cells in Graves' hyperthyroidism and ophthalmopathy. Overall study context: Staff took peripheral blood when the initial diagnosis was made, before any treatment began.

There are 17 residues in the CDR3. The germline V and J ends were trimmed by 1 base and 2 bases, with 12 bases remaining between them. Germline V lookup: CDR1 MNHEY, CDR2 SVGEGT. For ophthalmopathy patients, the Clinical Activity Score was at least 3 and the NOSPECS grade at least 4; duration was under 3 months. Clinical symptoms, serum thyroxine, TRAb, thyroid ultrasound and orbital computed tomography informed diagnoses. RNA transcripts provided the source from which TCR beta CDR3 regions were amplified. First-round RT-PCR targeting the TCR CDR3 was performed with the HTBI primer set. TCRdb reanalysed the multiplex PCR reads using MiXCR and keeps one entry per CDR3 protein. The sample has a few hundred thousand distinct CDR3 sequences; over 15% are singletons. Details on this clonotype: Its specificity is not known.

Findings and limits, study-wide: Separating ophthalmopathy from stable hyperthyroidism was achieved by a 13 V-J model.

This TCR was sampled from a woman aged 40 to 50 with Graves' ophthalmopathy. This rearrangement joins TRBV6-2 or TRBV6-3 to TRBJ2-6; the D is unclear. The sequenced sample consisted of blood. The DNA for the CDR3 is TGTGCCAGCAGTTACTTCCGCCCGGGTGCTGGGGCCAACGTCCTGACTTTC. Encoded protein: CASSYFRPGAGANVLTF.